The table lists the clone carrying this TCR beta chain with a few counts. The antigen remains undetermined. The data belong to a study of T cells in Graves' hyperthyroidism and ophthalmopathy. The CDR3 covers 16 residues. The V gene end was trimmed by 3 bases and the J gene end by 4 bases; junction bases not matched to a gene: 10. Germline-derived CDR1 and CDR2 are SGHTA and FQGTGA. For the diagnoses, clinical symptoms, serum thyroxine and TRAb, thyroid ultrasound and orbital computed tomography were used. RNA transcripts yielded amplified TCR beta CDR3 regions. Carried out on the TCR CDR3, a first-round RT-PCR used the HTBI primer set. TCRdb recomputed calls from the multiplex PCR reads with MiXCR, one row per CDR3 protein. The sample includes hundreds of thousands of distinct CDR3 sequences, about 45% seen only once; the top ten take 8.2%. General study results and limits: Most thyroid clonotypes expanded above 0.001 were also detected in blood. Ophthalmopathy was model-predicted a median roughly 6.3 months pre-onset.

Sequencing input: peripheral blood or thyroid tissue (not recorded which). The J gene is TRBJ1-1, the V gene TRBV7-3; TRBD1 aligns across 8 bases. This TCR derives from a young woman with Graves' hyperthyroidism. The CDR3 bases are TGTGCCAGCAGCTTCGCCGGACAGGGCAAGGGCACTGAAGCTTTCTTT. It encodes CASSFAGQGKGTEAFF.